This TCR beta chain was sequenced during a study of T cell repertoires in cytomegalovirus infection. Each CDR3 protein is one row after TCRdb ran MiXCR on the reads. The top ten clones hold approximately 15% of a sample with 370,000 or so distinct CDR3 sequences, 34% of them seen once. General observations from the study: Clonotypes of TCR beta that were HLA-C-restricted and CMV-specific dominated the ex vivo response.

Regarding this clonotype: Its specificity is unknown.

Germline-derived CDR1 and CDR2 are SQVTM and ANQGSEA. Trimming took off 7 bases at V and 2 bases at J, with 12 bases between the two ends. The CDR3 sequence is 12 residues long. V is TRBV29-1 and J is TRBJ2-7, with a tentative D call TRBD1 (5 bases). The source material was cultured PBMCs, sampled from culture after CMV antigen stimulation. This TCR was recovered from a human donor in good health (CMV status not recorded). Some clones in this sample may be carry-over from other donors' samples. CDR3 sequence (DNA): TGCAGCGCCAGGGCGCCTCCCTACGAGCAGTACTTC. Amino acid sequence: CSARAPPYEQYF.